The present TCR beta chain was sequenced within a study of T-cell reconstitution after alpha-beta-depleted transplantation in children. As it was prepared, the TCRbeta library received unique molecular identifiers. One entry per CDR3 protein results from TCRdb running MiXCR on the PCR reads. The sample gives roughly 220,000 distinct CDR3 sequences, about 9.6% of which show up once; around 5% is in the top ten. Ten or more counts support this clonotype. Trimming removed 4 bases at V and 0 bases at J, with 13 bases between. The CDR3 runs to 16 residues. The V gene's germline CDR1 is SGHAT and CDR2 FQNNGV.

The specimen comprised PBMCs from the stem cell graft donor, sampled from the stem cell graft. The V call is TRBV11-2, the J call TRBJ1-3; D is unclear. The TCR comes from a human donor who donated a stem cell graft to a child with SCID. The CDR3 DNA is TGTGCCAGCAGCTCCCTGCGGGGTAACTCTGGAAACACCATATATTTT. This sequence encodes CASSSLRGNSGNTIYF.